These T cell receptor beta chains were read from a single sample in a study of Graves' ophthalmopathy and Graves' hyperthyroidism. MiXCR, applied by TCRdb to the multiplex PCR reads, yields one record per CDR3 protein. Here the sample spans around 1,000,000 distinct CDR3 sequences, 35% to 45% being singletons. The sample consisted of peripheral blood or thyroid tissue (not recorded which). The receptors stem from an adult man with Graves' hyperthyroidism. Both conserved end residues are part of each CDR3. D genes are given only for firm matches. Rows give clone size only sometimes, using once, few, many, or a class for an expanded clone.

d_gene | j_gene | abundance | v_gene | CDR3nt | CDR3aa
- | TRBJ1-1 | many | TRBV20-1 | TGCAGTGCTAGAGATCATAGTGGTTGGAACACTGAAGCTTTCTTT | CSARDHSGWNTEAFF
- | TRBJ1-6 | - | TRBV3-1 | TGTGCCAGCAGCACGACAGGCCGGGGTTCACCCCTCCACTTT | CASSTTGRGSPLHF
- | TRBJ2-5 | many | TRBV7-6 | TGTGCCAGCAGCCCGGGGACGGCCAGGGCGGAGGAGGAGACCCAGTACTTC | CASSPGTARAEEETQYF
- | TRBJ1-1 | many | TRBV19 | TGTGCCAGTAGTATAGAGGACAGCATGAACACTGAAGCTTTCTTT | CASSIEDSMNTEAFF
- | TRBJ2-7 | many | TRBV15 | TGTGCCACCAGCAGATCGGCGTCATCGTACGAGCAGTACTTC | CATSRSASSYEQYF
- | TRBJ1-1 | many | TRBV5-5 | TGTGCCAGCAGCTTGGTTGGAGCCGCTGAAGCTTTCTTT | CASSLVGAAEAFF
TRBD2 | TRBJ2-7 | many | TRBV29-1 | TGCAGCGCCGCTGTTCTAAGCGGGAGGTACGAGCAGTACTTC | CSAAVLSGRYEQYF
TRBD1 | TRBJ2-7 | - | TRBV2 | TGTGCCAGCAGTAGGGACAGCGAGTGGTCCTACGAGCAGTACTTC | CASSRDSEWSYEQYF
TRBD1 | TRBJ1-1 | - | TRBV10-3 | TGTGCCAGCAGCCTAAACCGGGACAGCGGAATGAACACTGAAGCTTTCTTT | CASSLNRDSGMNTEAFF
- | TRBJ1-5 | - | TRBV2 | TGTGCCAGCAGTGAAATAATCCATCAGCCCCAGCATTTT | CASSEIIHQPQHF
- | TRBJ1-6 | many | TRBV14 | TGTGCCAGCAGCCAATTGACCCCGGGGATTTCACCCCTCCACTTT | CASSQLTPGISPLHF
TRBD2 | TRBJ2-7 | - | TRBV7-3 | TGTGCCAGCAGCTTGGGAACCGGGACTAGCGGGGGTTACGAGCAGTACTTC | CASSLGTGTSGGYEQYF
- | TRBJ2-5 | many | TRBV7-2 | TGTGCCAGCAGCTTAGCGGGATTGGCAGGTCAAGAGACCCAGTACTTC | CASSLAGLAGQETQYF